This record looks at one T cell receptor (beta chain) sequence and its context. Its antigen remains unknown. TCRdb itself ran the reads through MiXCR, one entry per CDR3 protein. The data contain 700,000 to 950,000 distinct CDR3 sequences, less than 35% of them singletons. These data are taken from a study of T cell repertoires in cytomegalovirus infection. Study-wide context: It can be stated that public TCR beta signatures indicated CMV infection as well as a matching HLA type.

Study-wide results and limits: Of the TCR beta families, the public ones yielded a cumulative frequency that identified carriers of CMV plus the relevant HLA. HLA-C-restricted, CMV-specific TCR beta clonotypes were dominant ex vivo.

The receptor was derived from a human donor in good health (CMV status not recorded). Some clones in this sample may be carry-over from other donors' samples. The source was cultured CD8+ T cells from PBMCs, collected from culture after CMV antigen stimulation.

The CDR3 loop is CASSYSNEVDATEAFF. DNA of the CDR3: TGTGCCAGCAGTTACAGCAATGAGGTGGACGCCACTGAAGCTTTCTTT. The chain combines TRBV6-8 with TRBJ1-1; no firm D call. The CDR3 runs 16 residues. Germline CDR1 reads MNHGY; CDR2 reads SAAAGT. The germline V and J ends were trimmed by 2 bases and 4 bases, with 17 bases remaining between them.